This passage covers 21 T cell receptor beta chains from one sample sequenced in a study of blood T cell dynamics during melanoma immunotherapy. Clones were read by immunoSEQ multiplex PCR, and TCRdb kept only the in-frame ones, dropping some. The repertoire holds some 13,000 clones, with 86% as singletons. Time point described: pre-treatment baseline. Source: blood, taken from a patient treated with checkpoint blockade. The receptors originated from a human donor with melanoma.

V gene TRBV11-2 combines with J gene TRBJ2-5, with TRBD2 matching 9 bases. The junction had 2 bases not matched to a gene; V was cut back by 2 bases and J by 4 bases. The CDR3 runs 14 residues. Germline values: CDR1 SGHAT, CDR2 FQNNGV. CDR3 region: CASSLTTSGETQYF. CDR3 DNA sequence: TGTGCCAGCAGCTTAACGACTAGCGGAGAGACCCAGTACTTC.

In its sample, this clone was seen once. This sequence joins TRBV6-5 and TRBJ2-7; no firm D call. There are 14 residues in the CDR3. From germline, CDR1 is MNHEY and CDR2 SVGAGI. V was clipped by 7 bases and J by 3 bases, with 16 bases between them. Written as DNA, the CDR3 is TGTGCCAGCAAAAGGGATAGGAGCCTCTACGAGCAGTACTTC. This gives the protein CASKRDRSLYEQYF.

V usage is TRBV6-1 and J usage is TRBJ1-2, with D perhaps TRBD1 (6 bases). The ends were cut back, 4 bases at V and 4 bases at J, with 19 bases in the middle. The V gene's germline CDR1 is MNHNS and CDR2 SASEGT. CDR3 length: 16 residues. CDR3 amino acids: CASSVVVGTSPYGYTF. In DNA form, the CDR3 reads TGTGCCAGCAGTGTTGTGGTGGGGACATCTCCCTATGGCTACACCTTC.

V gene TRBV2 combines with J gene TRBJ1-2; 9 bases are shared with TRBD1. V dropped 6 bases and J dropped 2; count of bases not matched to a gene: 7. The CDR3 consists of 15 residues. Germline V CDR1 and CDR2: SNHLY, FYNNEI. CDR3 nucleotides: TGTGCCAGCAGGAGGACAGGGGTCGGGAACTATGGCTACACCTTC. It codes for CASRRTGVGNYGYTF.

The chain has TRBV13 and TRBJ2-1; 12 positions match TRBD2. After removal of 5 bases from V and 2 bases from J, the junction contained 7 bases not matched to a gene. The CDR3 extends over 17 amino acids. In germline, CDR1 is PRHDT, CDR2 FYEKMQ (reference sequence). The CDR3 DNA is TGTGCCAGCAGCGGCGGGACTAGCGGGCCAGCCTACAATGAGCAGTTCTTC. Residues: CASSGGTSGPAYNEQFF.

The genes are TRBV19 and TRBJ2-3; TRBD1 matches 9 bases. J was trimmed by 3 bases and V by 11 bases; bases with no gene match: 6. Germline CDR1 LNHDA, CDR2 SQIVND (reference sequence). The CDR3 loop spans 13 amino acids. The CDR3 DNA sequence: TGTGCCGTGACACAGGGGGCGACAGATACGCAGTATTTT. Its protein product is CAVTQGATDTQYF.

This chain joins TRBV29-1 and TRBJ1-2; D unclear. The length of the CDR3 is 13 residues. Germline CDR1 and CDR2: SQVTM and ANQGSEA. V dropped 0 bases and J dropped 7 bases, with 12 bases sitting between them. CDR3 region: CSVEEGKGGGYTF. CDR3 DNA: TGCAGCGTTGAAGAAGGCAAGGGTGGTGGCTACACCTTC. Complete variable domain (other parts from reference TRBV29-1 and TRBJ1-2): SAVISQKPSRDICQRGTSLTIQCQVDSQVTMMFWYRQQPGQSLTLIATANQGSEATYESGFVIDKFPISRPNLTFSTLTVSNMSPEDSSIYLCSVEEGKGGGYTFGSGTRLTVV.

The rearrangement links TRBV6-1 to TRBJ1-4; D remains ambiguous. The V end was cut by 7 bases, the J end by 4 bases, with 10 bases between. The CDR3 covers 13 residues. From germline, CDR1 is MNHNS and CDR2 SASEGT. The CDR3 sequence: CASIRQFNEKLFF. CDR3 in DNA: TGTGCCAGCATTAGGCAGTTTAATGAAAAACTGTTTTTT.

The chain carries TRBV7-2 and TRBJ2-3; 8 bases are shared with TRBD2. This CDR3 contains 14 residues. Germline-derived CDR1 and CDR2 are SGHTA and FQGNSA. The trim removed 5 bases at V and 4 bases at J, leaving 5 bases unmatched. The CDR3 DNA is TGTGCCAGCAGCCCGAGCGGGGGAGCAGATACGCAGTATTTT. It translates to CASSPSGGADTQYF.

The chain combines TRBV19 with TRBJ1-1, with unresolved D. The CDR3 has 15 amino acids. Trimming removed 1 base at V and 2 bases at J, with 11 bases between. CDR1 and CDR2 from the germline V gene are LNHDA and SQIVND (reference sequence). The CDR3 nucleotides read TGTGCCAGTAGTATAGGTCGCGGTGCTAACACTGAAGCTTTCTTT. It translates to CASSIGRGANTEAFF.

The rearrangement links TRBV19 to TRBJ2-3; D remains unclear. V lost 6 bases, J lost 5 bases, and 9 bases lay in between. The CDR3 loop spans 12 amino acids. CDR1 LNHDA and CDR2 SQIVND come from the germline V gene (reference sequence). The CDR3 loop reads CASSRLGDTQYF. The CDR3 DNA reads as TGTGCCAGTAGCCGCCTAGGAGATACGCAGTATTTT.

The V and J genes are TRBV7-2 and TRBJ2-5; 10 nucleotides align to TRBD1. The J call is in doubt because the DNA end fits TRBJ2-7 better. The CDR3 length is 16 residues. Germline loops: CDR1 SGHTA, CDR2 FQGNSA. CDR3 protein: CASSLGGTGAAYEQYF. For the CDR3, the DNA is TGTGCCAGCAGCTTAGGCGGGACAGGGGCGGCCTACGAGCAGTACTTC.

V gene TRBV7-9 combines with J gene TRBJ1-4; 10 nucleotides match TRBD1. Germline CDR1 SEHNR, CDR2 FQNEAQ (reference sequence). The CDR3 consists of 16 residues. V dropped 1 base and J dropped 7; count of bases not matched to a gene: 6. The CDR3 spells CASSLGDRGRLEKLFF. The CDR3 DNA sequence: TGTGCCAGCAGCTTAGGTGACAGGGGGCGCCTTGAAAAACTGTTTTTT.

The rearrangement uses TRBV9 and TRBJ2-5; perhaps TRBD1 as D (5 bases). V lost 0 bases to trimming and J lost 5 bases, with 5 bases between them. The CDR3 runs 12 residues. The germline CDR1 and CDR2 sequences are SGDLS and YYNGEE. The DNA of the CDR3 is TGTGCCAGCAGCGTAGAGGGGGAGACCCAGTACTTC. As protein: CASSVEGETQYF.

V gene TRBV5-1 combines with J gene TRBJ2-2, with D uncertain. Germline V gene lookup returns CDR1 SGHRS and CDR2 YFSETQ. The CDR3 has 13 amino acids. The germline V and J ends were trimmed by 4 bases and 8 bases, with 12 bases remaining between them. The CDR3, as DNA: TGCGCCAGCAGCCCGATTGTTGGAGGGGAGCTGTTTTTT. As protein: CASSPIVGGELFF.

The rearrangement joins TRBV2 to TRBJ1-1; D remains ambiguous. The CDR3 spans 11 residues. Germline loops: CDR1 SNHLY, CDR2 FYNNEI. Trimming cost V 6 bases and J 2 bases, with 4 bases left between them. CDR3: CASRANTEAFF. The CDR3 DNA sequence: TGTGCCAGCAGAGCTAACACTGAAGCTTTCTTT. The complete variable domain, with remaining parts taken from reference TRBV2 and TRBJ1-1, reads EPEVTQTPSHQVTQMGQEVILRCVPISNHLYFYWYRQILGQKVEFLVSFYNNEISEKSEIFDDQFSVERPDGSNFTLKIRSTKLEDSAMYFCASRANTEAFFGQGTRLTVV.

The chain couples TRBV27 to TRBJ1-2, with 12 bases aligning to TRBD1. The CDR3 extends over 17 amino acids. Germline V gene lookup returns CDR1 MNHEY and CDR2 SMNVEV (reference sequence). Germline trimming cut 0 bases from V and 3 bases from J; bases unmatched to any gene: 5. DNA of the CDR3: TGTGCCAGCAGTTTATCCCGGGACAGGGGGCTCTACTATGGCTACACCTTC. It translates to CASSLSRDRGLYYGYTF.

The gene calls are TRBV19 and TRBJ1-3, with 8 bases lining up with TRBD1. The CDR3 is 15 residues long. The germline gives CDR1 LNHDA, CDR2 SQIVND (reference sequence). Unmatched junction bases numbered 8, after V lost 7 bases and J lost 3 bases. The CDR3: CASKLQGAGGNTIYF. CDR3 DNA sequence: TGTGCCAGTAAACTTCAGGGGGCAGGTGGAAACACCATATATTTT.

This clone came up a few times. The V and J genes are TRBV5-1 and TRBJ1-6; TRBD1 matches at 7 bases. Germline CDR1 is SGHRS and CDR2 is YFSETQ. J was trimmed by 6 bases and V by 4 bases; bases with no gene match: 4. The CDR3 consists of 14 residues. The CDR3: CASSGGTANSPLHF. The CDR3 nucleotides read TGCGCCAGCAGCGGAGGGACAGCTAATTCACCCCTCCACTTT.

This sequence joins TRBV7-9 and TRBJ1-2; no firm D call. This CDR3 has 14 residues. Looked up from germline, CDR1 is SEHNR and CDR2 is FQNEAQ (reference sequence). Trimming pared 4 bases from V and 3 bases from J, leaving 12 bases between. The CDR3 spells CASSSEITDYGYTF. The CDR3 DNA reads TGTGCCAGCAGCTCCGAGATTACGGACTATGGCTACACCTTC.

V and J are TRBV6-5 and TRBJ2-3; 7 bases fit TRBD2. From germline, CDR1 is MNHEY and CDR2 SVGAGI. Losses at the gene ends were 6 bases for V and 0 bases for J; bases not matched to a gene: 3. This CDR3 is built from 14 residues. Here the CDR3 reads CASRLAASTDTQYF. In DNA form, the CDR3 reads TGTGCCAGCAGGCTAGCGGCTAGCACAGATACGCAGTATTTT.